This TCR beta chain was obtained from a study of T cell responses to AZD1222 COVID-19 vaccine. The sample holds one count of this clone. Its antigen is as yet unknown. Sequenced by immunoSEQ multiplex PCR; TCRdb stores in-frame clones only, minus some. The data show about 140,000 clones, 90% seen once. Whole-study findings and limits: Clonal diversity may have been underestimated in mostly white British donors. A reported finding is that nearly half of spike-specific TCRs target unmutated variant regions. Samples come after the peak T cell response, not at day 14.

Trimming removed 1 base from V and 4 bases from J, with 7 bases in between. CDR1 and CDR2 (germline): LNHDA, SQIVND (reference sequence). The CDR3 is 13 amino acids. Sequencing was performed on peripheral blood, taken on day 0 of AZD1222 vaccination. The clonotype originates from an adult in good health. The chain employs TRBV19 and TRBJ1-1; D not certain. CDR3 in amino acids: CASSIGHFTEAFF. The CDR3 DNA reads TGTGCCAGTAGTATAGGACACTTCACTGAAGCTTTCTTT.